The next 29 T cell receptor beta chains were all read from a single sample in a study of blood T cell repertoires in COVID-19. Profiled with immunoSEQ multiplex PCR; TCRdb holds only in-frame clones, not every one. The sample comprises about 160,000 clones, around four fifths of which are singletons, and roughly 2.8% rests with the top ten. Sample: peripheral blood. The source is a woman aged 55-69 years with acute or convalescent COVID-19.

CDR3: CASSSTDTQYF. The CDR3 DNA reads as TGTGCCAGCAGTTCTACAGATACGCAGTATTTT. The J gene is TRBJ2-3, the V gene TRBV12-3 or TRBV12-4; the D is unclear. The CDR3 spans 11 residues. The germline V and J ends were trimmed by 4 bases and 3 bases, with 2 bases remaining between them.

In the case of this clone: This sample includes further DNA sequences coding for the same CDR3. The chain is built from TRBV19 and TRBJ2-7; D is possibly TRBD2 (6 bases). CDR3 length: 13 residues. The germline V gene has CDR1 LNHDA and CDR2 SQIVND (reference sequence). V lost 5 bases, J lost 1 base, and 9 bases lay in between. The CDR3 bases are TGTGCCAGTAGTCCTGGACTATCCTACGAGCAGTACTTC. The encoded protein is CASSPGLSYEQYF. Full variable domain (outside the CDR3, taken from reference TRBV19 and TRBJ2-7): DGGITQSPKYLFRKEGQNVTLSCEQNLNHDAMYWYRQDPGQGLRLIYYSQIVNDFQKGDIAEGYSVSREKKESFPLTVTSAQKNPTAFYLCASSPGLSYEQYFGPGTRLTVT.

The chain links TRBV6-2 or TRBV6-3 to TRBJ2-2; 8 nucleotides match TRBD2. V lost 6 bases, J lost 3 bases, and 18 bases stayed unmatched. The germline V gene encodes CDR1 MNHEY and CDR2 SVGEGT. This CDR3 contains 19 residues. CDR3 sequence: CASSPVGAGGAWDTGELFF. The CDR3 bases are TGTGCCAGCAGCCCTGTGGGGGCGGGGGGCGCCTGGGACACCGGGGAGCTGTTTTTT.

This chain uses TRBV11-1 with TRBJ2-5, with D possibly TRBD2 on 6 matching bases. Germline V lookup: CDR1 SGHAT, CDR2 FQDESV (reference sequence). The V gene lost 3 bases and the J gene lost 0 bases, with 8 bases spanning the gap. There are 14 residues in the CDR3. The CDR3 region is CASSFGGYQETQYF. The CDR3 DNA is TGTGCCAGCAGCTTTGGGGGGTACCAAGAGACCCAGTACTTC.

This clone was observed once. V and J are TRBV9 and TRBJ2-1, with 9 bases aligning to TRBD1. CDR1 SGDLS and CDR2 YYNGEE come from the germline V gene. The CDR3 extends over 16 amino acids. V was pared by 0 bases and J by 4 bases, with 5 bases of the junction left unmatched. In DNA, the CDR3 is TGTGCCAGCAGCGTAGCCCCGACAGGGGGGTACAATGAGCAGTTCTTC. This sequence encodes CASSVAPTGGYNEQFF.

The gene calls are TRBV18 and TRBJ2-3, with D possibly TRBD1 on 7 matching bases. Trimming left V 6 bases short and J 0 bases short, with 16 bases between. Germline-derived CDR1 and CDR2 are KGHSH and LQKENI. The CDR3 loop spans 16 amino acids. CDR3 bases: TGTGCCAGCTCTCAGGGGGGAAAAGTGAGCACAGATACGCAGTATTTT. This codes for CASSQGGKVSTDTQYF.

The chain carries TRBV4-1 and TRBJ1-2, with TRBD1 as a possible D gene (6 bases). V lost 0 bases and J 5 bases, leaving 16 bases between the germline ends. The CDR3 has 16 amino acids. Germline V lookup: CDR1 MGHRA, CDR2 YSYEKL. Here the CDR3 reads CASSQEIHRERYGYTF. CDR3 nucleotide sequence: TGCGCCAGCAGCCAAGAAATCCACAGGGAGAGGTATGGCTACACCTTC.

The chain employs TRBV7-2 and TRBJ1-1, with D perhaps matching TRBD1 (6 bases). This CDR3 is 17 amino acids long. Trimming took off 2 bases at V and 1 base at J, with 17 bases between the two ends. Germline V gene lookup returns CDR1 SGHTA and CDR2 FQGNSA. Here the CDR3 DNA reads TGTGCCAGCAGCTTAATCGGGTCAGGGGTCCGGAACACTGAAGCTTTCTTT. It encodes CASSLIGSGVRNTEAFF.

The chain carries TRBV18 and TRBJ1-3, with 8 bases fitting TRBD1. The length of the CDR3 is 17 residues. Per germline, CDR1 KGHSH and CDR2 LQKENI. The trim removed 3 bases at V and 0 bases at J, leaving 7 bases unmatched. The CDR3 protein is CASSPGQGLSSGNTIYF. CDR3 nucleotide sequence: TGTGCCAGCTCACCCGGACAGGGCCTTAGCTCTGGAAACACCATATATTTT.

The V and J genes are TRBV19 and TRBJ1-2; possible D gene TRBD1, 6 bases. This CDR3 comprises 16 residues. V lost 0 bases and J 1 base, leaving 12 bases between the germline ends. Germline V gene lookup returns CDR1 LNHDA and CDR2 SQIVND (reference sequence). CDR3 in DNA: TGTGCCAGTAGTATAGATACAGGGCGCGTTAACTATGGCTACACCTTC. This sequence encodes CASSIDTGRVNYGYTF.

This chain uses TRBV19 with TRBJ2-2; 8 bases line up with TRBD1. CDR3 size: 15 residues. Looked up from germline, CDR1 is LNHDA and CDR2 is SQIVND (reference sequence). V shed 7 bases and J 5 bases; nucleotides not matched to a gene: 9. The CDR3 loop reads CASKGATGATGELFF. In DNA, the CDR3 is TGTGCCAGTAAAGGAGCGACAGGGGCGACCGGGGAGCTGTTTTTT.

The chain links TRBV3-1 (or the pseudogene TRBV3-2) to TRBJ2-7; 8 positions match TRBD1. The CDR3 has 15 amino acids. Germline V gene data show CDR1 as LGHDT and CDR2 as YNNKEL (reference sequence). With V trimmed by 2 bases and J by 7 bases, 10 bases remained unmatched. CDR3 sequence reads: CASSQLEQGVGEQYF. The CDR3 DNA follows: TGTGCCAGCAGCCAACTCGAACAGGGGGTAGGGGAGCAGTACTTC.

V and J are TRBV2 and TRBJ1-4; D might be TRBD1 (5 bases). The CDR3 contains 14 residues. From germline, CDR1 is SNHLY and CDR2 FYNNEI. V was cut by 4 bases and J by 5 bases, with 11 bases left in between. The CDR3 nucleotides read TGTGCCAGCAGTGTGGGGCAGGGAAATGAAAAACTGTTTTTT. It is translated as CASSVGQGNEKLFF.

This chain uses TRBV7-2 with TRBJ2-6; D may be TRBD2 (5 bases). V was trimmed by 1 base and J by 8 bases, leaving 21 bases between them. Looked up from germline, CDR1 is SGHTA and CDR2 is FQGNSA. The CDR3 runs 18 residues. The CDR3 nucleotides are TGTGCCAGCAGCTTAGTCCCGCAGCTTCCCTCGGGGTCCAACGTCCTGACTTTC. Translation: CASSLVPQLPSGSNVLTF. The full variable domain, its missing parts supplied by reference TRBV7-2 and TRBJ2-6, is GAGVSQSPSNKVTEKGKDVELRCDPISGHTALYWYRQSLGQGLEFLIYFQGNSAPDKSGLPSDRFSAERTGGSVSTLTIQRTQQEDSAVYLCASSLVPQLPSGSNVLTFGAGSRLTVL.

The rearrangement links TRBV6-5 to TRBJ2-5, with 7 bases identical to TRBD2. Germline CDR1 is MNHEY and CDR2 is SVGAGI. This CDR3 is 15 amino acids long. V lost 6 bases and J lost 5; bases outside the gene matches: 12. As DNA, the CDR3 is TGTGCCAGCAGGCCACCGGGGGGTAGGGAGGAGACCCAGTACTTC. Protein sequence: CASRPPGGREETQYF.

The chain couples TRBV5-1 to TRBJ1-3; D possibly corresponds to TRBD1 (6 bases). Germline CDR1 is SGHRS and CDR2 is YFSETQ. The length of the CDR3 is 14 residues. Trimming pared 4 bases from V and 2 bases from J, leaving 10 bases between. CDR3 nucleotide sequence: TGCGCCAGCAGCCCCAGGGGAGCTGGAAACACCATATATTTT. Residues: CASSPRGAGNTIYF. Based on the CDR3 plus reference TRBV5-1 and TRBJ1-3, the full variable domain is KAGVTQTPRYLIKTRGQQVTLSCSPISGHRSVSWYQQTPGQGLQFLFEYFSETQRNKGNFPGRFSGRQFSNSRSEMNVSTLELGDSALYLCASSPRGAGNTIYFGEGSWLTVV.

The DNA of the CDR3 is TGTGCCAGCAGTCGACAGGGGTGGGGCACAGATACGCAGTATTTT. It translates to CASSRQGWGTDTQYF. This sequence joins TRBV28 and TRBJ2-3; TRBD1 agrees at 8 bases. The trim removed 5 bases at V and 1 base at J, leaving 5 bases unmatched. Germline assignment: CDR1 MDHEN and CDR2 SYDVKM. The CDR3 is made up of 15 amino acids.

The V call is TRBV5-6, the J call TRBJ1-2; D possibly corresponds to TRBD1 (5 bases). The CDR3 length is 18 residues. V was cut by 4 bases and J by 5 bases, with 27 bases left in between. The germline CDR1 and CDR2 sequences are SGHDT and YYEEEE. The CDR3 protein is CASSPGRDSPLSWYGYTF. The CDR3 bases are TGTGCCAGCAGCCCCGGGCGGGACTCTCCCCTATCGTGGTATGGCTACACCTTC.

The V gene is TRBV5-3, the J gene TRBJ2-7; no clear D gene. TRBV5-3 is known as an ORF, though its function is uncertain. The ends were cut back, 1 base at V and 7 bases at J, with 3 bases in the middle. CDR3 length: 10 amino acids. CDR3 sequence: CARSLREQYF. The CDR3 DNA reads TGTGCCAGAAGCTTGCGGGAGCAGTACTTC.

CDR3 loop: CASSPLQGTTGGYTF. The CDR3 coding sequence is TGTGCCAGCAGCCCCTTACAGGGGACGACGGGTGGCTACACCTTC. The chain is built from TRBV3-1 (or the pseudogene TRBV3-2) and TRBJ1-2, with TRBD1 matching over 7 bases. CDR3 length: 15 residues. Trimming took 4 bases from V and 7 from J; bases not matched to a gene: 12. Germline loops: CDR1 LGHDT, CDR2 YNNKEL (reference sequence).

The genes are TRBV2 and TRBJ1-1; D not resolved. The germline V and J ends were trimmed by 5 bases and 3 bases, with 22 bases remaining between them. Looked up from germline, CDR1 is SNHLY and CDR2 is FYNNEI. This CDR3 is 17 amino acids long. CDR3 in DNA: TGTGCCAGCAGTCCCCGGGATAGGAGGTACGGGTACACTGAAGCTTTCTTT. Its translation: CASSPRDRRYGYTEAFF.

The V call is TRBV4-3, the J call TRBJ2-3, with 10 bases fitting TRBD2. The germline V gene has CDR1 LGHNA and CDR2 YSLEER. There are 15 residues in the CDR3. V shed 4 bases, J shed 7 bases, and the junction held 8 bases outside the gene matches. CDR3 in DNA: TGCGCCAGCAGCCGGACTAGCGGCCCCTTGAATACGCAGTATTTT. This sequence encodes CASSRTSGPLNTQYF.

This clone was seen a handful of times. The chain links TRBV11-2 to TRBJ2-7; TRBD2 agrees at 7 bases. The V gene's germline CDR1 is SGHAT and CDR2 FQNNGV. The CDR3 sequence is 17 residues long. Trimming at V came to 5 bases and at J to 0 bases, leaving 13 bases not matched to a gene. The chain's CDR3 is CASSTIKGRGSSYEQYF. The CDR3 DNA reads TGTGCCAGCAGCACAATCAAGGGGCGGGGGAGCTCCTACGAGCAGTACTTC.

This chain joins TRBV2 and TRBJ1-4, with 10 nucleotides matching TRBD1. The germline V gene encodes CDR1 SNHLY and CDR2 FYNNEI. V shed 10 bases and J 7 bases; nucleotides not matched to a gene: 15. The CDR3 runs to 16 residues. CDR3 loop: CATSSRDRGSGEKLFF. DNA of the CDR3: TGTGCCACCTCGTCCCGGGACAGGGGCTCAGGTGAAAAACTGTTTTTT.

V is TRBV2 and J is TRBJ1-6; the D gene is possibly TRBD1 (5 bases). Germline assignment: CDR1 SNHLY and CDR2 FYNNEI. V was clipped by 6 bases and J by 9 bases, with 18 bases between them. The CDR3 contains 15 residues. The CDR3 spells CASRDSDQTSSPLHF. As DNA, the CDR3 is TGTGCCAGCAGAGACAGCGACCAAACCTCTTCACCCCTCCACTTT.

The chain carries TRBV3-1 (or the pseudogene TRBV3-2) and TRBJ1-6, with 7 bases lining up with TRBD1. The CDR3 totals 16 residues. V lost 1 base, J lost 7 bases, and 7 bases stayed unmatched. Germline V gives CDR1 LGHDT, CDR2 YNNKEL (reference sequence). The CDR3 here is CASSQGGTAANSPLHF. The CDR3, as DNA: TGTGCCAGCAGCCAAGGAGGGACAGCAGCGAATTCACCCCTCCACTTT.

This chain connects TRBV7-2 to TRBJ2-3, with 8 nucleotides matching TRBD1. V was clipped by 4 bases and J by 2 bases; unmatched bases: 8. Germline V gene sequence: CDR1 SGHTA, CDR2 FQGNSA. There are 16 residues in the CDR3. CDR3 in DNA: TGTGCCAGCAGCTCCCGACAGGGGAGTAACACAGATACGCAGTATTTT. Amino acids: CASSSRQGSNTDTQYF.

The table lists this clone with a count of one. J is TRBJ1-5 and V is TRBV7-2, with D maybe TRBD1 (6 bases). V lost 1 base to trimming and J lost 1 base, with 8 bases between them. CDR3 length: 15 amino acids. From germline, CDR1 is SGHTA and CDR2 FQGNSA. CDR3: CASSLDRASNQPQHF. As DNA, the CDR3 is TGTGCCAGCAGCTTAGACAGGGCGAGCAATCAGCCCCAGCATTTT.

To note about this clone: The sample carries other DNA sequences with the same CDR3. The DNA for the CDR3 is TGTGCCAGCAGTTACTCAGGGGGCAACTATGGCTACACCTTC. Translated: CASSYSGGNYGYTF. The V and J genes are TRBV6-5 and TRBJ1-2; 7 bases are a match to TRBD1. This CDR3 is built from 14 residues. Germline CDR1 is MNHEY and CDR2 is SVGAGI. V lost 0 bases, J lost 2 bases, and 0 bases stayed unmatched.